These 2 T cell receptor beta chains originate from one sample sequenced in a study of blood T cell repertoires in COVID-19. The protocol was immunoSEQ multiplex PCR, while the TCRdb copy is restricted to in-frame clones and leaves out a portion. The top ten hold about 15% of the sample, which has about 170,000 clones, approximately 81% seen once. The sequencing sample was made of peripheral blood. These receptors originate from a woman aged 70-85 years with COVID-19, enrolled during active disease.

This clone was counted ten times or more. The chain links TRBV5-1 to TRBJ2-3; 7 bases are shared with TRBD1. CDR1 and CDR2 from the germline V gene are SGHRS and YFSETQ. J lost 4 bases, V lost 6 bases, and 5 bases had no gene match. The CDR3 is 13 residues long. CDR3 nucleotides: TGCGCCAGCACGGAAGGGGGCGCAGATACGCAGTATTTT. Translating it yields CASTEGGADTQYF.

The chain is built from TRBV5-4 and TRBJ2-7; tentatively, D is TRBD1 (5 bases). This CDR3 is built from 11 residues. Trimming took off 6 bases at V and 6 bases at J, with 10 bases between the two ends. Germline loops: CDR1 SGHNT, CDR2 YYREEE (reference sequence). CDR3 residues: CASIQGSEQYF. The CDR3 nucleotides read TGTGCCAGCATCCAGGGTTCCGAGCAGTACTTC. The full variable domain, its missing parts supplied by reference TRBV5-4 and TRBJ2-7, is ETGVTQSPTHLIKTRGQQVTLRCSSQSGHNTVSWYQQALGQGPQFIFQYYREEENGRGNFPPRFSGLQFPNYSSELNVNALELDDSALYLCASIQGSEQYFGPGTRLTVT.